This TCR beta chain was obtained from a study of cytomegalovirus exposure and HLA in healthy donors. About the research overall: In an earlier analysis, around 100 million unique TCR beta sequences were found from 150 million to 200 million T cells. General study points: What TCR beta sequences reportedly achieved was accurate prediction of HLA-A and HLA-B alleles in most subjects. When analyzed later, a missense DCLRE1C variant was found to be linked to TCR beta V- and J-gene trimming.

A note on this clone: What it binds is unknown.

Germline values: CDR1 ENHRY, CDR2 SYGVKD. The trim removed 6 bases at V and 0 bases at J, leaving 7 bases unmatched. This CDR3 has 15 amino acids. The primer mix had 60 Vbeta and 13 Jbeta primers. Produced via immunoSEQ multiplex PCR; TCRdb's table is partial and in-frame only. The sample has about 140,000 clones; around 83% are singletons. V gene TRBV10-3 combines with J gene TRBJ1-1; 7 bases align to TRBD1. The specimen was PBMCs. The source of this sequence is a man aged 35 to 55 in good health and CMV-seropositive. The CDR3 spells CAIRGQLGVNTEAFF. DNA of the CDR3: TGTGCCATCAGGGGACAGTTGGGGGTGAACACTGAAGCTTTCTTT.